This paragraph reports one T cell receptor beta chain. This sample stems from a study of PD-1 blockade in classical Hodgkin lymphoma. This table comes from immunoSEQ multiplex PCR, and its TCRdb copy is limited to in-frame clones, with some not included. The sample holds approximately 84,000 clones, 83% seen once. Documented time point: cycle 4 day 1 (C4D1), after less than 7 weeks of nivolumab. Autologous stem cell transplantation was followed by relapse in every patient, and brentuximab vedotin exposure varied. The V end was cut by 5 bases, the J end by 2 bases, with 10 bases between. Germline CDR1 reads LNHDA; CDR2 reads SQIVND (reference sequence). The length of the CDR3 is 15 residues.

The chain employs TRBV19 and TRBJ2-6; D is ambiguous. This sequence originates from a human donor with classical Hodgkin lymphoma. Sequencing was performed on peripheral blood mononuclear cells (PBMCs), taken before the fourth cycle of nivolumab. The CDR3 DNA is TGTGCCAGTAGTCTCCGTTTAGCTGGGGCCAACGTCCTGACTTTC. This translates into CASSLRLAGANVLTF. The complete variable domain, with remaining parts taken from reference TRBV19 and TRBJ2-6, reads DGGITQSPKYLFRKEGQNVTLSCEQNLNHDAMYWYRQDPGQGLRLIYYSQIVNDFQKGDIAEGYSVSREKKESFPLTVTSAQKNPTAFYLCASSLRLAGANVLTFGAGSRLTVL.